The rows below give T cell receptor beta chains drawn from one sample of a study of technical replicates of blood from a handful of donors. Profiling relied on immunoSEQ multiplex PCR, and the TCRdb table lists in-frame clones only, not all of them. This table holds tens of thousands of clones, approximately 86% found once. The sequenced material came from PBMCs. Every receptor here comes from a human donor in good health. Some clones in this sample may be carry-over from other donors' samples. Both conserved end residues are part of each CDR3. The order of the fields is clone size, V gene, D gene, J gene, CDR3 protein, CDR3 DNA. The D gene is left open where the match is weak. Where a row states a size, it is once, few, many or the class of an expanded clone; other rows omit it.

clone size: .
V gene: TRBV10-3
D gene: TRBD1
J gene: TRBJ2-7
CDR3 protein: CAIRGTGPSSYEQYF
CDR3 DNA: TGTGCCATCAGGGGGACAGGGCCAAGCTCCTACGAGCAGTACTTC

clone size: .
V gene: TRBV7-7
D gene: .
J gene: TRBJ2-7
CDR3 protein: CASSLGPLAGAVPYEQYF
CDR3 DNA: TGTGCCAGCAGCTTAGGCCCCCTGGCGGGGGCCGTCCCCTACGAGCAGTACTTC

clone size: .
V gene: TRBV4-1
D gene: TRBD2
J gene: TRBJ2-1
CDR3 protein: CASSQGTRSVEQFF
CDR3 DNA: TGCGCCAGCAGCCAAGGGACTAGAAGCGTTGAGCAGTTCTTC

clone size: once
V gene: TRBV7-8
D gene: TRBD2
J gene: TRBJ2-7
CDR3 protein: CASSLSGSGYEQYF
CDR3 DNA: TGTGCCAGCAGCCTTAGCGGGAGTGGGTACGAGCAGTACTTC

clone size: .
V gene: TRBV11-2
D gene: TRBD1
J gene: TRBJ1-2
CDR3 protein: CASSLNQGQGARAGGYTF
CDR3 DNA: TGTGCCAGCAGCTTAAATCAGGGGCAGGGGGCTAGGGCCGGTGGCTACACCTTC

clone size: .
V gene: TRBV2
D gene: TRBD2
J gene: TRBJ2-7
CDR3 protein: CASRVSGRAFYEQYF
CDR3 DNA: TGTGCCAGCAGGGTTAGCGGGAGGGCCTTCTACGAGCAGTACTTC

clone size: .
V gene: TRBV6-1
D gene: .
J gene: TRBJ1-2
CDR3 protein: CASSVRGEGRLYGYTF
CDR3 DNA: TGTGCCAGCAGTGTAAGGGGGGAGGGCCGACTCTATGGCTACACCTTC

clone size: medium-sized
V gene: TRBV2
D gene: TRBD2
J gene: TRBJ2-2
CDR3 protein: CAASGRAFTGELFF
CDR3 DNA: TGTGCCGCCTCCGGGAGGGCCTTCACCGGGGAGCTGTTTTTT

clone size: .
V gene: TRBV9
D gene: TRBD2
J gene: TRBJ2-5
CDR3 protein: CASSPWGGAGGQETQYF
CDR3 DNA: TGTGCCAGCAGCCCCTGGGGGGGAGCGGGGGGCCAAGAGACCCAGTACTTC

clone size: .
V gene: TRBV15
D gene: TRBD2
J gene: TRBJ2-3
CDR3 protein: CATSRRTSGSTDTQYF
CDR3 DNA: TGTGCCACCAGCAGAAGGACTAGCGGGAGCACAGATACGCAGTATTTT

clone size: .
V gene: TRBV5-5
D gene: TRBD1
J gene: TRBJ1-1
CDR3 protein: CASSSDRGTEAFF
CDR3 DNA: TGTGCCAGCAGCTCTGACAGGGGCACTGAAGCTTTCTTT

clone size: .
V gene: TRBV7-3
D gene: .
J gene: TRBJ2-1
CDR3 protein: CASSLSNSNEQFF
CDR3 DNA: TGTGCCAGCAGCTTAAGCAATAGCAATGAGCAGTTCTTC

clone size: .
V gene: TRBV18
D gene: TRBD2
J gene: TRBJ2-3
CDR3 protein: CASSLRTSGRAFQDTQYF
CDR3 DNA: TGTGCCAGCTCACTCCGGACTAGCGGGAGGGCCTTCCAAGATACGCAGTATTTT

clone size: .
V gene: TRBV27
D gene: TRBD1
J gene: TRBJ1-2
CDR3 protein: CASSLYPPDRVNYGYTF
CDR3 DNA: TGTGCCAGCAGTTTATACCCCCCGGACAGGGTTAACTATGGCTACACCTTC

clone size: .
V gene: TRBV7-9
D gene: TRBD1
J gene: TRBJ1-5
CDR3 protein: CASSPDRESQPQHF
CDR3 DNA: TGTGCCAGCAGCCCCGACAGGGAGAGTCAGCCCCAGCATTTT

clone size: .
V gene: TRBV28
D gene: .
J gene: TRBJ1-3
CDR3 protein: CASSRRAISGNTIYF
CDR3 DNA: TGTGCCAGCAGTCGAAGAGCTATCTCTGGAAACACCATATATTTT

clone size: .
V gene: TRBV6-5
D gene: TRBD2
J gene: TRBJ2-1
CDR3 protein: CASSYYPGGNNEQFF
CDR3 DNA: TGTGCCAGCAGTTACTATCCGGGGGGGAACAATGAGCAGTTCTTC

clone size: .
V gene: TRBV15
D gene: .
J gene: TRBJ2-7
CDR3 protein: CATSRGQGRDEQYF
CDR3 DNA: TGTGCCACCAGCAGAGGGCAGGGAAGGGACGAGCAGTACTTC

clone size: once
V gene: TRBV5-4
D gene: .
J gene: TRBJ1-1
CDR3 protein: CASSLDRRAEAFF
CDR3 DNA: TGTGCCAGCAGCCTTGACAGGCGCGCTGAAGCTTTCTTT

clone size: few
V gene: TRBV10-3
D gene: .
J gene: TRBJ1-5
CDR3 protein: CAIGADRSRNQPQHF
CDR3 DNA: TGTGCCATCGGAGCAGACCGATCTCGCAATCAGCCCCAGCATTTT

clone size: once
V gene: TRBV4-2
D gene: .
J gene: TRBJ1-5
CDR3 protein: CASSQIWGQNQPQHF
CDR3 DNA: TGTGCCAGCAGCCAAATCTGGGGGCAAAATCAGCCCCAGCATTTT

clone size: .
V gene: TRBV10-3
D gene: TRBD1
J gene: TRBJ1-1
CDR3 protein: CAISEGGQGGTEAFF
CDR3 DNA: TGTGCCATCAGTGAGGGGGGACAGGGGGGAACTGAAGCTTTCTTT

clone size: .
V gene: TRBV6-1
D gene: .
J gene: TRBJ2-5
CDR3 protein: CASSERLRGGETQYF
CDR3 DNA: TGTGCCAGCAGTGAACGACTCCGGGGAGGAGAGACCCAGTACTTC

clone size: .
V gene: TRBV19
D gene: TRBD1
J gene: TRBJ1-1
CDR3 protein: CASSTQGEPNTEAFF
CDR3 DNA: TGTGCCAGTAGTACCCAGGGGGAACCGAACACTGAAGCTTTCTTT

clone size: .
V gene: TRBV18
D gene: TRBD2
J gene: TRBJ2-7
CDR3 protein: CASSPGLDYEQYF
CDR3 DNA: TGTGCCAGCTCACCGGGACTAGACTACGAGCAGTACTTC

clone size: .
V gene: TRBV7-2
D gene: .
J gene: TRBJ2-1
CDR3 protein: CASRPGSRNEQFF
CDR3 DNA: TGTGCCAGCAGACCAGGTTCACGGAATGAGCAGTTCTTC

clone size: .
V gene: TRBV5-6
D gene: TRBD1
J gene: TRBJ2-6
CDR3 protein: CASSRQGLGANVLTF
CDR3 DNA: TGTGCCAGCAGCCGACAGGGTCTTGGGGCCAACGTCCTGACTTTC

clone size: .
V gene: TRBV6-5
D gene: .
J gene: TRBJ2-7
CDR3 protein: CASSYPGTYEQYF
CDR3 DNA: TGTGCCAGCAGTTACCCAGGGACCTACGAGCAGTACTTC

clone size: .
V gene: TRBV9
D gene: TRBD2
J gene: TRBJ2-5
CDR3 protein: CASSVAGGGNQETQYF
CDR3 DNA: TGTGCCAGCAGCGTAGCTGGCGGGGGGAACCAAGAGACCCAGTACTTC

clone size: .
V gene: TRBV9
D gene: TRBD1
J gene: TRBJ1-1
CDR3 protein: CASSVTGGGEAFF
CDR3 DNA: TGTGCCAGCAGCGTAACAGGGGGAGGGGAAGCTTTCTTT

clone size: .
V gene: TRBV15
D gene: TRBD1
J gene: TRBJ1-2
CDR3 protein: CATSRGWGDSNGYTF
CDR3 DNA: TGTGCCACCAGCAGAGGATGGGGGGACAGCAATGGCTACACCTTC

clone size: medium-sized
V gene: TRBV30
D gene: .
J gene: TRBJ2-1
CDR3 protein: CAWSGQHNEQFF
CDR3 DNA: TGTGCCTGGAGTGGACAGCACAATGAGCAGTTCTTC

clone size: .
V gene: TRBV27
D gene: .
J gene: TRBJ1-1
CDR3 protein: CASSWGGGSRTEAFF
CDR3 DNA: TGTGCCAGCAGTTGGGGGGGAGGGAGTCGGACTGAAGCTTTCTTT

clone size: .
V gene: TRBV5-1
D gene: TRBD2
J gene: TRBJ2-2
CDR3 protein: CASSLIAGANTGELFF
CDR3 DNA: TGCGCCAGCAGCCTAATAGCGGGGGCGAACACCGGGGAGCTGTTTTTT

clone size: .
V gene: TRBV5-4
D gene: TRBD1
J gene: TRBJ1-4
CDR3 protein: CASSLDGTGGEKLFF
CDR3 DNA: TGTGCCAGCAGTCTTGATGGGACAGGAGGTGAAAAACTGTTTTTT

clone size: .
V gene: TRBV7-9
D gene: .
J gene: TRBJ2-3
CDR3 protein: CASSSGAASTDTQYF
CDR3 DNA: TGTGCCAGCAGCTCCGGTGCGGCTAGCACAGATACGCAGTATTTT

clone size: few
V gene: TRBV2
D gene: .
J gene: TRBJ2-7
CDR3 protein: CASNGAGNYEQYF
CDR3 DNA: TGTGCCAGCAATGGGGCGGGGAACTACGAGCAGTACTTC

clone size: once
V gene: TRBV6-6
D gene: TRBD1
J gene: TRBJ1-2
CDR3 protein: CASSSPGTGDGYTF
CDR3 DNA: TGTGCCAGCAGTAGCCCCGGGACAGGGGATGGCTACACCTTC

clone size: .
V gene: TRBV5-4
D gene: TRBD1
J gene: TRBJ1-1
CDR3 protein: CASSGTGALFGNTEAFF
CDR3 DNA: TGTGCCAGCAGCGGGACAGGGGCCCTCTTTGGGAACACTGAAGCTTTCTTT

clone size: .
V gene: TRBV6-6
D gene: TRBD2
J gene: TRBJ2-7
CDR3 protein: CASSSPSGSSYEQYF
CDR3 DNA: TGTGCCAGCAGTAGCCCTAGCGGCAGCTCCTACGAGCAGTACTTC

clone size: .
V gene: TRBV10-3
D gene: TRBD2
J gene: TRBJ2-1
CDR3 protein: CATGGASGSTNEQFF
CDR3 DNA: TGTGCCACGGGGGGGGCTAGCGGGAGTACGAATGAGCAGTTCTTC

clone size: .
V gene: TRBV4-3
D gene: TRBD1
J gene: TRBJ1-2
CDR3 protein: CASSPRTGGWGYTF
CDR3 DNA: TGCGCCAGCAGCCCGCGGACAGGGGGCTGGGGCTACACCTTC

clone size: .
V gene: TRBV7-3
D gene: TRBD1
J gene: TRBJ2-7
CDR3 protein: CASSPGQTYEQYF
CDR3 DNA: TGTGCCAGCAGCCCGGGACAGACCTACGAGCAGTACTTC

clone size: .
V gene: TRBV10-2
D gene: TRBD1
J gene: TRBJ2-5
CDR3 protein: CASRTGIQETQYF
CDR3 DNA: TGCGCCAGCAGGACAGGGATACAAGAGACCCAGTACTTC

clone size: .
V gene: TRBV7-9
D gene: .
J gene: TRBJ2-7
CDR3 protein: CASSFRAGPHEQYF
CDR3 DNA: TGTGCCAGCAGCTTCCGGGCGGGCCCCCACGAGCAGTACTTC

clone size: .
V gene: TRBV5-1
D gene: TRBD1
J gene: TRBJ2-3
CDR3 protein: CATRAGTGGTDTQYF
CDR3 DNA: TGCGCCACCCGGGCGGGGACAGGGGGCACAGATACGCAGTATTTT

clone size: .
V gene: TRBV4-2
D gene: TRBD1
J gene: TRBJ1-4
CDR3 protein: CASSKGGQGAVSNEKLFF
CDR3 DNA: TGTGCCAGCAGCAAGGGTGGACAGGGGGCCGTGTCTAATGAAAAACTGTTTTTT

clone size: .
V gene: TRBV19
D gene: TRBD2
J gene: TRBJ2-1
CDR3 protein: CASSILQGSGGAGEQFF
CDR3 DNA: TGTGCCAGTAGTATACTCCAGGGCAGCGGGGGGGCCGGTGAGCAGTTCTTC

clone size: .
V gene: TRBV18
D gene: TRBD1
J gene: TRBJ1-3
CDR3 protein: CASSVGQGAGNTIYF
CDR3 DNA: TGTGCCAGCTCAGTCGGACAGGGGGCTGGAAACACCATATATTTT

clone size: .
V gene: TRBV4-2
D gene: .
J gene: TRBJ2-3
CDR3 protein: CASSQEILAAPGTQYF
CDR3 DNA: TGTGCCAGCAGCCAAGAAATTCTTGCTGCCCCGGGTACGCAGTATTTT

clone size: .
V gene: TRBV4-1
D gene: TRBD1
J gene: TRBJ2-7
CDR3 protein: CASSHLTGGAGYEQYF
CDR3 DNA: TGCGCCAGCAGCCACCTGACAGGGGGAGCCGGCTACGAGCAGTACTTC

clone size: few
V gene: TRBV6-1
D gene: TRBD2
J gene: TRBJ2-3
CDR3 protein: CASSGGGATDTQYF
CDR3 DNA: TGTGCCAGCAGTGGCGGGGGGGCTACAGATACGCAGTATTTT

clone size: once
V gene: TRBV7-9
D gene: .
J gene: TRBJ2-1
CDR3 protein: CASSLGRGMYNEQFF
CDR3 DNA: TGTGCCAGCAGCTTAGGCAGGGGAATGTACAATGAGCAGTTCTTC

clone size: once
V gene: TRBV2
D gene: TRBD2
J gene: TRBJ2-1
CDR3 protein: CASSVFGTSGNRGIEQFF
CDR3 DNA: TGTGCCAGCAGTGTGTTTGGGACTAGCGGGAACCGGGGGATTGAGCAGTTCTTC